This section outlines one T cell receptor (beta chain) sequence together with its context. The sample originates from a study of blood T cell repertoires in COVID-19. Study details: COVID-19 samples collected from the United States, Italy and Spain covered acute and convalescent phases.

Profiling relied on immunoSEQ multiplex PCR, and the TCRdb table lists in-frame clones only, not all of them. The table includes 50,000 to 65,000 clones, around 88% detected once. V lost 1 base, J lost 7 bases, and 20 bases lay in between. CDR1 and CDR2 (germline): GTSNPN, SVGIG (reference sequence). The CDR3 runs to 15 residues. The chain has TRBV30 and TRBJ2-7, with D perhaps matching TRBD2 (5 bases). The source is a human donor in a cohort sampled during active COVID-19. Sequencing input: peripheral blood. The CDR3, as DNA: TGTGCCTGGAGTGGTCCGGTCGGGGTCCCTGTTGAGCAGTACTTC. Protein sequence: CAWSGPVGVPVEQYF.